The subject of this entry is one T cell receptor (beta chain). Its specificity is unknown. These data come from a study of cytomegalovirus exposure and HLA in healthy donors. Study outcomes and limitations: Per a later analysis, HLA-associated TCR beta chains showed more clonal expansion than other, equally common TCR beta chains. Earlier results showed most TCR beta V segments being productive about 87% or about 30% of the time.

V was cut by 3 bases and J by 4 bases, with 10 bases left in between. Germline CDR1 and CDR2: ENHRY and SYGVKD. CDR3 length: 14 residues. Researchers ran the PCR with 60 Vbeta and 13 Jbeta primers. Some clones are missing from TCRdb's copy, which holds only in-frame ones; the method was immunoSEQ multiplex PCR. Here the sample spans 150,000 to 180,000 clones, roughly 80% being singletons. Sequencing used PBMCs. This sequence joins TRBV10-3 and TRBJ1-5; a weak D match, TRBD1 (5 bases). The source is a man younger than 40 in good health and CMV-seropositive. The DNA for the CDR3 is TGTGCCATCAGTGACGAAACAGGTAATCAGCCCCAGCATTTT. It encodes CAISDETGNQPQHF.